Following are 6 T cell receptor beta chains from one sample sequenced in a study of blood T cells in healthy people across ages (dated by TCRdb to the mid-2010s). Libraries were constructed by 5' RACE. A second about 7 to 12 cycle PCR used a sample-barcoded 5' primer and a J-beta primer mix. TCRdb passed the public sequencing reads through fastp at Q25 and MiXCR, retaining productive beta sequences. CDR3 protein duplicates are merged, each entry listing the most common genes and DNA. This sample holds fewer than 2,000,000 distinct CDR3 sequences; more than 35% were observed only once. The ten top clones hold 23% of the sample. Sequences were obtained from blood. These receptors all come from a human donor in good health.

This chain connects TRBV28 to TRBJ1-5, with TRBD1 as a possible D gene (5 bases). V shed 5 bases and J shed 6 bases, with 14 bases lying between them. The CDR3 extends over 14 amino acids. The germline gives CDR1 MDHEN, CDR2 SYDVKM. CDR3 sequence reads: CASSRDGRIQPQHF. In nucleotides, the CDR3 is TGTGCCAGCAGTCGGGACGGGAGAATTCAGCCCCAGCATTTT. Based on the CDR3 plus reference TRBV28 and TRBJ1-5, the full variable domain is DVKVTQSSRYLVKRTGEKVFLECVQDMDHENMFWYRQDPGLGLRLIYFSYDVKMKEKGDIPEGYSVSREKKERFSLILESASTNQTSMYLCASSRDGRIQPQHFGDGTRLSIL.

The chain combines TRBV7-2 with TRBJ2-3, with D possibly matching TRBD1 (5 bases). Germline CDR1 SGHTA, CDR2 FQGNSA. This CDR3 is built from 15 residues. The V end lost 1 base, the J end lost 6 bases, and 14 bases lay between the germline ends. In nucleotides, the CDR3 is TGTGCCAGCAGCTTAGTGGTAGGGGCCGGGGATACGCAGTATTTT. Translating gives CASSLVVGAGDTQYF.

This chain joins TRBV6-5 and TRBJ1-2; D remains unclear. Germline values: CDR1 MNHEY, CDR2 SVGAGI. V was shortened by 2 bases and J by 5 bases, with 9 bases between the two germline ends. The CDR3 is made up of 13 amino acids. The CDR3 here is CASSYATGYGYTF. CDR3 nucleotide sequence: TGTGCCAGCAGTTACGCGACGGGGTATGGCTACACCTTC.

J is TRBJ1-2 and V is TRBV10-3; D gene unclear. Per the germline V gene, CDR1 is ENHRY and CDR2 is SYGVKD. The CDR3 is 12 residues long. Trimming removed 4 bases from V and 8 bases from J, with 11 bases in between. CDR3: CAISAATGGYTF. The CDR3 coding sequence is TGTGCCATCAGTGCCGCGACGGGGGGCTACACCTTC.

V and J are TRBV25-1 and TRBJ1-1; no reliable D call. CDR3 length equals 14 residues. V was trimmed by 1 base and J by 2 bases, leaving 8 bases between them. Germline assignment: CDR1 MGHDK and CDR2 SYGVNS. The CDR3 DNA sequence: TGTGCCAGCAGTGAATTCTCAGATAACACTGAAGCTTTCTTT. It is translated as CASSEFSDNTEAFF.

V gene TRBV2 combines with J gene TRBJ1-2; D may be TRBD1 (6 bases). V dropped 4 bases and J dropped 5 bases, with 26 bases sitting between them. CDR1 is SNHLY, CDR2 FYNNEI, per germline. The CDR3 spans 18 residues. CDR3 loop: CASSGASLSGDEGYGYTF. CDR3 nucleotide sequence: TGTGCCAGCAGTGGTGCGTCACTGTCAGGGGACGAAGGGTATGGCTACACCTTC.